Here is one T cell receptor beta chain with its context. Germline CDR1 and CDR2: SGHNT and YYREEE (reference sequence). There are 14 residues in the CDR3. Deletions cut 4 bases from V and 8 bases from J, with 16 bases between. Under the authors' procedure: Reference gene primer amplification gave nucleated cell count estimates. The data were produced by immunoSEQ multiplex PCR, yet TCRdb's version contains in-frame clones alone and is incomplete. V and J calls and clone size are copied from that table; D and trimming were computed from the DNA. The table records 240,000 or so clones, 60% to 75% of them present only once. The sample comes from a study of blood T cell repertoires in COVID-19. About the study: The United States, Italy and Spain provided the acute and convalescent COVID-19 samples. The analysed material was cDNA or gDNA that came from T cells, B-cell-depleted T cells, or PBMCs.

The clonotype was recovered from a woman older than 75 with acute or convalescent COVID-19. V gene TRBV5-4 combines with J gene TRBJ2-1, with D perhaps matching TRBD2 (6 bases). The sequenced sample was peripheral blood. The CDR3 sequence is CASSVSGGAYEQFF. The CDR3 DNA follows: TGTGCCAGCAGCGTCTCCGGAGGGGCGTATGAGCAGTTCTTC.